What follows is one T cell receptor (beta chain) and its context. Per the authors' pipeline: By means of reference gene primer amplification, nucleated cell counts were estimated. TCRdb keeps only in-frame clones here, not all; method: immunoSEQ multiplex PCR. For V, J and clone size, that table is used; D and trimming come from the DNA. The repertoire holds about 150,000 clones, with about 85% as singletons. The data originate from a study of blood T cell repertoires in COVID-19. Study details: From the United States, Italy and Spain came samples of acute and convalescent COVID-19. In each case, the material was cDNA or gDNA derived from T cells, B-cell-depleted T cells, or PBMCs.

Germline CDR1 is SGHTA and CDR2 is FQGNSA. Trimming took 4 bases from V and 7 from J, leaving 14 bases between them. The CDR3 is made up of 14 amino acids. Those enrolled in Seattle joined during active infection and were followed longitudinally afterward. The chain recombines TRBV7-2 with TRBJ1-5, with D perhaps matching TRBD1 (6 bases). Material: peripheral blood. This sequence was found in a woman aged 60-75 years with COVID-19, enrolled during active disease. CDR3: CASSSQGLGQPQHF. The CDR3 DNA is TGTGCCAGCAGCTCCCAGGGGTTGGGCCAGCCCCAGCATTTT.